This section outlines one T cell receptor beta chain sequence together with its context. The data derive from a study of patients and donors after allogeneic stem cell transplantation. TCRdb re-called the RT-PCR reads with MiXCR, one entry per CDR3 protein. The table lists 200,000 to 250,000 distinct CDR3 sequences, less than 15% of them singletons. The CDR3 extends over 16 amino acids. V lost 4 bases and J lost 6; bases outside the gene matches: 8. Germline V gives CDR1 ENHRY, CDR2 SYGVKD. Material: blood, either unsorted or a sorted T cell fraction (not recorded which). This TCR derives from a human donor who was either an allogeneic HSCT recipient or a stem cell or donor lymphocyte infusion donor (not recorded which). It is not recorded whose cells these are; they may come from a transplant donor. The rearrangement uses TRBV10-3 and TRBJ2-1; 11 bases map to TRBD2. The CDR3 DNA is TGTGCCATCAGTGCTAATAGCGGGGGGGCTGGCAATGAGCAGTTCTTC. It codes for CAISANSGGAGNEQFF.